Below, 29 T cell receptor beta chains from the same sample are listed, as sequenced in a study of human T cells and chemical hapten exposure. Regarding time point: patch test 1, 2 weeks after DPC sensitization. Documented treatment: therapeutic diphenylcyclopropenone sensitization with weekly scalp DPC. TCRdb independently ran MiXCR on the RACE reads; one entry per CDR3 protein. Of approximately 350,000 distinct CDR3 sequences listed, around 7% were seen once; the top ten hold 7.5% to 8.5%. The sample consisted of whole blood, taken in connection with sensitization to the hapten diphenylcyclopropenone (DPC). The source of these receptors is a woman between 18 and 29 years old with alopecia areata. Some clones in this sample may be carry-over from other donors' samples.

This clonotype was found many times. The rearrangement uses TRBV6-4 and TRBJ2-1; 14 nucleotides agree with TRBD2. Germline V gene data show CDR1 as MRHNA and CDR2 as SNTAGT. Trimming cost V 10 bases and J 7 bases; bases outside gene matches: 9. The CDR3 totals 15 residues. CDR3 sequence: CATQTSGGASNEQFF. CDR3 in DNA: TGTGCCACCCAGACTAGCGGGGGGGCCAGTAATGAGCAGTTCTTC.

There are many counts of this clonotype. V and J are TRBV3-1 and TRBJ2-7; 8 bases are a match to TRBD2. This CDR3 is 15 amino acids long. V gave up 1 base and J gave up 2 bases; unmatched junction bases: 4. The germline V gene has CDR1 LGHDT and CDR2 YNNKEL (reference sequence). The CDR3 DNA reads as TGTGCCAGCAGCCAAGGCCACGGGGGGGCCTACGAGCAGTACTTC. Translated, it gives CASSQGHGGAYEQYF.

This clonotype appeared many times. The chain joins TRBV5-5 to TRBJ1-1, with unresolved D. V was trimmed by 0 bases and J by 7 bases, leaving 10 bases between them. Per germline, CDR1 SGHKS and CDR2 YYEKEE (reference sequence). The CDR3 consists of 13 residues. This CDR3 is CASSLDLADEAFF. In DNA form, the CDR3 reads TGTGCCAGCAGCTTGGATTTGGCAGATGAAGCTTTCTTT.

The rearrangement links TRBV27 to TRBJ2-7; TRBD1 aligns across 8 bases. V was clipped by 5 bases and J by 3 bases; unmatched bases: 6. Germline values: CDR1 MNHEY, CDR2 SMNVEV (reference sequence). This CDR3 contains 14 residues. Here the CDR3 DNA reads TGTGCCAGCAGTAAGGACAGGGCGCTCTACGAGCAGTACTTC. As protein: CASSKDRALYEQYF.

This clonotype was recorded a few times. The rearrangement uses TRBV10-3 and TRBJ1-3; TRBD1 is a possible D gene (6 bases). The germline CDR1 and CDR2 sequences are ENHRY and SYGVKD. The CDR3 has 16 residues. V lost 2 bases and J 4 bases, leaving 15 bases between the germline ends. Written as DNA, the CDR3 is TGTGCCATCAGTGAGGGGGGGCCAGCTGCAGGAAACACCATATATTTT. This encodes CAISEGGPAAGNTIYF.

This clonotype was detected only a few times. This chain uses TRBV7-2 with TRBJ2-7, with TRBD1 identical over 7 bases. The CDR3 spans 14 residues. CDR1 is SGHTA and CDR2 is FQGNSA in the germline V gene. V was pared by 5 bases and J by 3 bases, with 7 bases of the junction left unmatched. The CDR3, as DNA: TGTGCCAGCAGCATCGGGACAGTCTTCTACGAGCAGTACTTC. As protein: CASSIGTVFYEQYF.

This clonotype occurred many times. The chain links TRBV7-6 to TRBJ2-1; weak D call: TRBD2 (6 bases). The CDR3 contains 15 residues. Trimming took off 5 bases at V and 3 bases at J, with 14 bases between the two ends. Germline CDR1 reads SGHVS; CDR2 reads FNYEAQ. The CDR3 is CASSGPGGVYNEQFF. CDR3 DNA: TGTGCCAGCAGCGGCCCCGGGGGAGTCTACAATGAGCAGTTCTTC.

This clonotype showed up many times. The V and J genes are TRBV6-6 and TRBJ2-1, with D possibly TRBD2 on 5 matching bases. Germline V lookup: CDR1 MNHNY, CDR2 SVGAGI (reference sequence). The CDR3 spans 11 residues. The V end lost 4 bases, the J end lost 9 bases, and 7 bases lay between the germline ends. In DNA form, the CDR3 reads TGTGCCAGCAGTTTACGGGGTGAGCAGTTCTTC. It codes for CASSLRGEQFF.

The chain has TRBV20-1 and TRBJ1-6; possibly TRBD1 for D (6 bases). Germline CDR1 DFQATT, CDR2 SNEGSKA (reference sequence). The CDR3 spans 15 residues. V was cut by 5 bases and J by 9 bases, with 20 bases left in between. The CDR3 spells CSAYGGQGIGSPLHF. In DNA, the CDR3 is TGCAGTGCTTACGGGGGCCAGGGGATAGGTTCACCCCTCCACTTT.

In this sample, this clonotype turned up many times. The V and J genes are TRBV29-1 and TRBJ1-4; 7 bases align to TRBD1. The CDR3 is 13 residues long. CDR1 and CDR2 from the germline V gene are SQVTM and ANQGSEA. Trimming cost V 4 bases and J 7 bases; bases outside gene matches: 6. In nucleotides, the CDR3 is TGCAGCGTTGCGAAGGGGGACAGTGAAAAACTGTTTTTT. As protein: CSVAKGDSEKLFF. Full variable domain (remainder filled in from reference TRBV29-1 and TRBJ1-4): SAVISQKPSRDICQRGTSLTIQCQVDSQVTMMFWYRQQPGQSLTLIATANQGSEATYESGFVIDKFPISRPNLTFSTLTVSNMSPEDSSIYLCSVAKGDSEKLFFGSGTQLSVL.

The V and J genes are TRBV9 and TRBJ1-2; the D gene is possibly TRBD1 (6 bases). Trimming pared 0 bases from V and 2 bases from J, leaving 8 bases between. This CDR3 has 14 residues. Per germline, CDR1 SGDLS and CDR2 YYNGEE. This CDR3 reads CASSVAGQNYGYTF. The DNA for the CDR3 is TGTGCCAGCAGCGTAGCAGGACAGAACTATGGCTACACCTTC.

This chain connects TRBV3-1 to TRBJ2-1, with 11 bases matching TRBD2. The CDR3 is 16 residues long. V shed 4 bases, J shed 9 bases, and the junction held 11 bases outside the gene matches. The germline gives CDR1 LGHDT, CDR2 YNNKEL (reference sequence). The chain's CDR3 is CASSRTLLAGEAEQFF. The CDR3 nucleotides read TGTGCCAGCAGCCGCACCCTACTAGCGGGGGAGGCTGAGCAGTTCTTC.

Many counts were recorded for this clonotype. This chain uses TRBV9 with TRBJ2-7, with D perhaps TRBD1 or TRBD2 (6 bases each). The germline V and J ends were trimmed by 0 bases and 0 bases, with 13 bases remaining between them. The length of the CDR3 is 16 residues. Germline V lookup: CDR1 SGDLS, CDR2 YYNGEE. CDR3 in amino acids: CASSVGRGGSSYEQYF. The CDR3 DNA follows: TGTGCCAGCAGCGTAGGGAGAGGGGGGAGCTCCTACGAGCAGTACTTC.

This clonotype was detected many times. The V call is TRBV28, the J call TRBJ2-5; 9 nucleotides line up with TRBD2. This CDR3 has 15 residues. V trimming: 2 bases; J trimming: 1 base; junction bases outside the gene matches: 2. Germline CDR1 is MDHEN and CDR2 is SYDVKM. CDR3: CASSLSGGLQETQYF. CDR3 coding DNA: TGTGCCAGCAGTTTAAGCGGGGGGCTCCAAGAGACCCAGTACTTC. Filled out from reference TRBV28 and TRBJ2-5, the complete variable domain reads DVKVTQSSRYLVKRTGEKVFLECVQDMDHENMFWYRQDPGLGLRLIYFSYDVKMKEKGDIPEGYSVSREKKERFSLILESASTNQTSMYLCASSLSGGLQETQYFGPGTRLLVL.

The chain links TRBV20-1 to TRBJ1-1, with D hard to call. CDR1 and CDR2 (germline): DFQATT, SNEGSKA (reference sequence). The CDR3 spans 14 residues. Trimming pared 6 bases from V and 1 base from J, leaving 15 bases between. This CDR3 is CSALELKGNTEAFF. CDR3 DNA: TGCAGTGCCCTGGAGCTGAAGGGGAACACTGAAGCTTTCTTT.

About this clonotype itself: Possible read error: a much larger clone is one base away. The chain joins TRBV4-3 to TRBJ2-7; possibly TRBD1 for D (5 bases). Trimming stripped 0 bases from V and 9 bases from J, with 12 bases between. Germline lookup yields CDR1 LGHNA and CDR2 YSLEER. The CDR3 loop spans 13 amino acids. CDR3 residues: CASSQDREDGQYF. CDR3 bases: TGCGCCAGCAGCCAAGACAGGGAAGACGGGCAGTACTTC.

This clonotype was picked up a small number of times. The genes are TRBV15 and TRBJ1-3; D remains ambiguous. This CDR3 region has 17 residues. Per the germline V gene, CDR1 is LNHNV and CDR2 is YYDKDF (reference sequence). V lost 4 bases, J lost 0 bases, and 16 bases lay in between. CDR3 residues: CATSTSAFESSGNTIYF. The CDR3 DNA follows: TGTGCCACCAGCACTTCAGCATTCGAATCCTCTGGAAACACCATATATTTT.

The chain couples TRBV6-5 to TRBJ1-4; D uncertain. The V end was cut by 5 bases, the J end by 5 bases, with 15 bases between. Germline CDR1 and CDR2: MNHEY and SVGAGI. The CDR3 extends over 15 amino acids. The CDR3 protein is CASSPFPGGNEKLFF. The CDR3 DNA sequence: TGTGCCAGCAGTCCCTTCCCAGGAGGGAATGAAAAACTGTTTTTT.

This clonotype was counted a few times. The chain has TRBV12-3 or TRBV12-4 and TRBJ2-7; 7 bases map to TRBD1. The junction had 5 bases not matched to a gene; V was cut back by 3 bases and J by 0 bases. This CDR3 has 15 residues. CDR3 coding DNA: TGTGCCAGCAGTTTGCCCGGACAGGCCTCCTACGAGCAGTACTTC. This translates into CASSLPGQASYEQYF.

This clonotype occurred a few times. The chain uses TRBV9 and TRBJ1-5; D not resolved. This CDR3 comprises 15 residues. In germline, CDR1 is SGDLS, CDR2 YYNGEE. With 4 bases removed from V and 6 bases from J, the gap between germline ends came to 17 bases. CDR3 in amino acids: CASSSGAVRSQPQHF. CDR3 bases: TGTGCCAGCAGCAGCGGAGCGGTTCGGAGTCAGCCCCAGCATTTT.

This clonotype has ten or more counts. The chain is built from TRBV18 and TRBJ1-1; D call uncertain. The CDR3 totals 15 residues. CDR1 and CDR2 from the germline V gene are KGHSH and LQKENI. V shed 3 bases and J shed 3 bases, with 14 bases lying between them. The CDR3 reads CASSPATGKDTEAFF. The CDR3 region has the DNA TGTGCCAGCTCACCCGCGACGGGGAAGGACACTGAAGCTTTCTTT.

This chain connects TRBV6-6 to TRBJ2-7; a possible D gene is TRBD1 (5 bases). The CDR3 loop spans 14 amino acids. Germline assignment: CDR1 MNHNY and CDR2 SVGAGI (reference sequence). V lost 8 bases and J lost 3, with 17 bases in between. CDR3 amino acids: CASHRGQGFYEQYF. CDR3 coding DNA: TGTGCCAGCCACCGTGGGCAGGGTTTCTACGAGCAGTACTTC.

This clonotype was counted between two and nine times. This chain uses TRBV13 with TRBJ2-1; D gene uncertain. This CDR3 comprises 13 residues. Germline V lookup: CDR1 PRHDT, CDR2 FYEKMQ (reference sequence). The V gene lost 2 bases and the J gene lost 6 bases, with 8 bases spanning the gap. The CDR3 is CASSLYLSNEQFF. The CDR3 nucleotides read TGTGCCAGCAGCTTATATCTAAGCAATGAGCAGTTCTTC.

The table lists this clonotype with a few counts. V and J are TRBV12-5 and TRBJ2-1, with no clear D. The CDR3 runs to 13 residues. Germline V gives CDR1 LGHNT, CDR2 FRNRAP. Trimming removed 3 bases from V and 5 bases from J, with 8 bases in between. The CDR3 sequence is CASGLGPDNEQFF. DNA of the CDR3: TGTGCTAGTGGTTTAGGGCCTGACAATGAGCAGTTCTTC.

The chain has TRBV29-1 and TRBJ1-2; 11 nucleotides agree with TRBD1. CDR1 SQVTM and CDR2 ANQGSEA come from the germline V gene. Trimming removed 1 base from V and 7 bases from J; junction bases left unmatched: 14. The CDR3 length is 17 residues. In DNA, the CDR3 is TGCAGCGTTGAAGCACCGAGGCCGGACAGGGGGCCGCTTGGCTACACCTTC. Translation gives CSVEAPRPDRGPLGYTF.

This chain joins TRBV7-9 and TRBJ2-4; possibly TRBD2 for D (5 bases). V shed 4 bases and J shed 2 bases, with 15 bases lying between them. The CDR3 covers 16 residues. From germline, CDR1 is SEHNR and CDR2 FQNEAQ (reference sequence). CDR3 sequence: CASSSPRDPTKNIQYF. CDR3 bases: TGTGCCAGCAGCTCCCCCCGGGATCCCACCAAAAACATTCAGTACTTC.

At least ten counts were recorded for this clonotype. The CDR3 region is CATLAPGHTDTQYF. CDR3 DNA sequence: TGTGCCACCCTGGCTCCAGGCCACACAGATACGCAGTATTTT. The chain links TRBV11-2 to TRBJ2-3; no reliable D call. Germline V gene sequence: CDR1 SGHAT, CDR2 FQNNGV. The V and J ends lost 10 bases and 2 bases respectively, with 16 bases between them. This CDR3 is 14 amino acids long.

This clonotype came up a few times. CDR3 sequence: CASSLALGPTSPLHF. In nucleotides, the CDR3 is TGTGCCAGCAGCTTAGCGCTTGGTCCCACCTCACCCCTCCACTTT. V is TRBV7-2 and J is TRBJ1-6; D not resolved. The germline V and J ends were trimmed by 0 bases and 10 bases, with 13 bases remaining between them. The CDR3 is 15 residues long. Germline V gene lookup returns CDR1 SGHTA and CDR2 FQGNSA. The full variable domain, its missing parts supplied by reference TRBV7-2 and TRBJ1-6, is GAGVSQSPSNKVTEKGKDVELRCDPISGHTALYWYRQSLGQGLEFLIYFQGNSAPDKSGLPSDRFSAERTGGSVSTLTIQRTQQEDSAVYLCASSLALGPTSPLHFGNGTRLTVT.

This chain joins TRBV20-1 and TRBJ1-1; TRBD1 might be the D (5 bases). Trimming left V 3 bases short and J 0 bases short, with 8 bases between. The CDR3 contains 13 residues. The germline V gene has CDR1 DFQATT and CDR2 SNEGSKA (reference sequence). CDR3 protein: CSARGRVNTEAFF. CDR3 DNA sequence: TGCAGTGCTAGGGGCAGGGTGAACACTGAAGCTTTCTTT.